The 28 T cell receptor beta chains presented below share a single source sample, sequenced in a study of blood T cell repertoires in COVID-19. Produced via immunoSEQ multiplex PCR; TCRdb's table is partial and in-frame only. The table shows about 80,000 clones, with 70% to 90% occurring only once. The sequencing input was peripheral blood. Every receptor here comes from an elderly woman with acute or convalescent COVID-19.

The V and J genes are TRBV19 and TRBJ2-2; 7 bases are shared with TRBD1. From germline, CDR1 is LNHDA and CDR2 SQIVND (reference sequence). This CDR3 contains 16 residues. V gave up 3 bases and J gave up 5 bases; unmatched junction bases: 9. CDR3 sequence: CASSIPQGVGTGELFF. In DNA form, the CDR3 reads TGTGCCAGTAGTATCCCTCAGGGGGTGGGGACCGGGGAGCTGTTTTTT.

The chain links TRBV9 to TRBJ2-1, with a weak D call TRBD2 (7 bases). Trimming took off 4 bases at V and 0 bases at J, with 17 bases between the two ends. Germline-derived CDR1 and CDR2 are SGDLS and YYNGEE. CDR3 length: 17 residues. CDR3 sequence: CASSSRGGPSSYNEQFF. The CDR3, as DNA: TGTGCCAGCAGCTCGAGGGGGGGGCCTAGCTCCTACAATGAGCAGTTCTTC.

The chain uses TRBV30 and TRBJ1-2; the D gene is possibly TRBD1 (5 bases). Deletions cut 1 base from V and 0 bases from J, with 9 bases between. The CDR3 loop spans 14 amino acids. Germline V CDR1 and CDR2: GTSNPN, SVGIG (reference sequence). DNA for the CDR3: TGTGCCTGGAGTGAGGGGCTAGCTAACTATGGCTACACCTTC. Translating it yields CAWSEGLANYGYTF.

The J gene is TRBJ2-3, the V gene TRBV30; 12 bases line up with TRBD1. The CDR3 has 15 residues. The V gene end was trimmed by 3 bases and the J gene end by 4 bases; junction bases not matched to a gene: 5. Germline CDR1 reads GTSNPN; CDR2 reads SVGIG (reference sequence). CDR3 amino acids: CAWRVGQGAADTQYF. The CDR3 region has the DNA TGTGCCTGGAGGGTGGGACAGGGGGCCGCAGATACGCAGTATTTT.

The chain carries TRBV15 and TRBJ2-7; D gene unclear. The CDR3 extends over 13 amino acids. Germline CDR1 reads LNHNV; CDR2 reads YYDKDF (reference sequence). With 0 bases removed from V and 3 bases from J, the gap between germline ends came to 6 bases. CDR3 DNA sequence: TGTGCCACCAGCAGAGACCCCCACTACGAGCAGTACTTC. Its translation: CATSRDPHYEQYF.

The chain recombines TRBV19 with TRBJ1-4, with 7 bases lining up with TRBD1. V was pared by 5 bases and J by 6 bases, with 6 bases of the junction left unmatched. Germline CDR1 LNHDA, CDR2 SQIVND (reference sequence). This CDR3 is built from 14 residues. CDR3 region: CASSARDSYEKLFF. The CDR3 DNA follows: TGTGCCAGTAGTGCCCGGGACAGCTATGAAAAACTGTTTTTT.

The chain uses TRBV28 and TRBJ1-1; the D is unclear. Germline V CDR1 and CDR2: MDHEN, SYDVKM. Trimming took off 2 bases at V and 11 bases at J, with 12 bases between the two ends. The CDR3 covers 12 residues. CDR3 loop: CASSLKSGVAFF. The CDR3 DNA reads TGTGCCAGCAGTTTAAAGTCCGGAGTCGCTTTCTTT.

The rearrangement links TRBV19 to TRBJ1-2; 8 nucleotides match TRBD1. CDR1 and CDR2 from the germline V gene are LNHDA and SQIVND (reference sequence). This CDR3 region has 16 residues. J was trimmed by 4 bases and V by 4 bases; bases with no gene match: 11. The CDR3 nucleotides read TGTGCCAGTAGTACCGACAGGGGACCGGGAGGCTATGGCTACACCTTC. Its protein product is CASSTDRGPGGYGYTF.

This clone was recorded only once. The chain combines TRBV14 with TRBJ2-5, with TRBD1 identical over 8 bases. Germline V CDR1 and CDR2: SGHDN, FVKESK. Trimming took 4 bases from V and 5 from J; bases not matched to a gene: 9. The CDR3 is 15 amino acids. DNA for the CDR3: TGTGCCAGCAGCCCCGGGACAGGCCTTTGGGAGACCCAGTACTTC. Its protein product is CASSPGTGLWETQYF.

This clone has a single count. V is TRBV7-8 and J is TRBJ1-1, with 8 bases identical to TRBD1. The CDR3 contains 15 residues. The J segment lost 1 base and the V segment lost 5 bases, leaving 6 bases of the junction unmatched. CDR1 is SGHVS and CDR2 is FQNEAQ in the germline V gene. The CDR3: CASSQQGGANTEAFF. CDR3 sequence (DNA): TGTGCCAGCAGCCAACAGGGGGGCGCGAACACTGAAGCTTTCTTT.

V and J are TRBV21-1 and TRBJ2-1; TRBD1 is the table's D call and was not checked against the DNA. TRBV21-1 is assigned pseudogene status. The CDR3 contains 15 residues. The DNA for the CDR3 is TGTGCCAGCAGCGCAGCCGGGACAGGGATGTGGGAGCAGTTCTTC. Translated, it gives CASSAAGTGMWEQFF.

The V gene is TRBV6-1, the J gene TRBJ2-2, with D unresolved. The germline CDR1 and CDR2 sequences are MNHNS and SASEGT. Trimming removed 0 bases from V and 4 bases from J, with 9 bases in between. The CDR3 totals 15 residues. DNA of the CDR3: TGTGCCAGCAGTGAAGCCGGAGTCGCCACCGGGGAGCTGTTTTTT. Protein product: CASSEAGVATGELFF.

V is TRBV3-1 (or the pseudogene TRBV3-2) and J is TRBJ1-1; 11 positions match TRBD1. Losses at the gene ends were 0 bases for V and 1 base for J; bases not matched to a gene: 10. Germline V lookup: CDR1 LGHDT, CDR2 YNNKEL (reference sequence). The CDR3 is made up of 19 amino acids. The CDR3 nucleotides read TGTGCCAGCAGCCAAGATATCCGGACAGGGGGCGCAAGGAACACTGAAGCTTTCTTT. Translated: CASSQDIRTGGARNTEAFF.

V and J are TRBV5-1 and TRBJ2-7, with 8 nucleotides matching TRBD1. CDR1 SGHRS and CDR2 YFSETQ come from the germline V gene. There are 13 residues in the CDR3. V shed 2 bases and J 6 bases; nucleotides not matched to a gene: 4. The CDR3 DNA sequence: TGCGCCAGCAGCTTACCAGGGGGCGGCGAGCAGTACTTC. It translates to CASSLPGGGEQYF. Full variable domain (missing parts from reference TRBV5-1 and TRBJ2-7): KAGVTQTPRYLIKTRGQQVTLSCSPISGHRSVSWYQQTPGQGLQFLFEYFSETQRNKGNFPGRFSGRQFSNSRSEMNVSTLELGDSALYLCASSLPGGGEQYFGPGTRLTVT.

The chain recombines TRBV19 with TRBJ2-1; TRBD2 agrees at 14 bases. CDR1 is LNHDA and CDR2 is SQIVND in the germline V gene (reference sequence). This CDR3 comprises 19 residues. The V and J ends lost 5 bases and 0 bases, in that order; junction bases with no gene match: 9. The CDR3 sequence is CASSASGTSGGRSYNEQFF. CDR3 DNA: TGTGCCAGTAGTGCATCCGGGACTAGCGGGGGACGCTCCTACAATGAGCAGTTCTTC.

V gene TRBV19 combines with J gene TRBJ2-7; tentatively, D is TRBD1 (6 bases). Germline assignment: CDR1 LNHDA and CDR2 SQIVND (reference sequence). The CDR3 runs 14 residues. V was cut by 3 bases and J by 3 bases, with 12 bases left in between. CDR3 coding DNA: TGTGCCAGTAGTATTGATGGACAGAACTACGAGCAGTACTTC. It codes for CASSIDGQNYEQYF. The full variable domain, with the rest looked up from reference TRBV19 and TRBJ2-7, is DGGITQSPKYLFRKEGQNVTLSCEQNLNHDAMYWYRQDPGQGLRLIYYSQIVNDFQKGDIAEGYSVSREKKESFPLTVTSAQKNPTAFYLCASSIDGQNYEQYFGPGTRLTVT.

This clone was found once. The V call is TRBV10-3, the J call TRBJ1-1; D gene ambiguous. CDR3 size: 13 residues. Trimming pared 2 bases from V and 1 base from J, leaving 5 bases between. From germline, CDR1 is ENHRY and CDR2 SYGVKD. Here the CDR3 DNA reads TGTGCCATCAGTGAGCGGGAGAACACTGAAGCTTTCTTT. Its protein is CAISERENTEAFF.

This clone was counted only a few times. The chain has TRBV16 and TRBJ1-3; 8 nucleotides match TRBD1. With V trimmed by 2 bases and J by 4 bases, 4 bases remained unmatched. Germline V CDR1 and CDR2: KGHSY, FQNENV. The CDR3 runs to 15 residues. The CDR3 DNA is TGTGCCAGCAGCCAAAACGACAGGGGCGGAAACACCATATATTTT. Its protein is CASSQNDRGGNTIYF.

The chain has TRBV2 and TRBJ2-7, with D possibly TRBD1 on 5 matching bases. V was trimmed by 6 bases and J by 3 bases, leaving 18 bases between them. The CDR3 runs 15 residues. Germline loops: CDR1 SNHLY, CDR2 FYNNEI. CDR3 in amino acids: CASRILQGAIYEQYF. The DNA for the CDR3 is TGTGCCAGCAGGATCCTTCAGGGCGCTATCTACGAGCAGTACTTC.

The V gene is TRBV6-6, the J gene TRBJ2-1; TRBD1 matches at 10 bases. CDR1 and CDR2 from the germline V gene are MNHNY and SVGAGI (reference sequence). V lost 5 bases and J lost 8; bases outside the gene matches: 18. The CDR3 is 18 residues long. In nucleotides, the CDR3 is TGTGCCAGCAGTCGACCGGGACAGGGGTTGTTGTACCCCCATGAGCAGTTCTTC. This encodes CASSRPGQGLLYPHEQFF.

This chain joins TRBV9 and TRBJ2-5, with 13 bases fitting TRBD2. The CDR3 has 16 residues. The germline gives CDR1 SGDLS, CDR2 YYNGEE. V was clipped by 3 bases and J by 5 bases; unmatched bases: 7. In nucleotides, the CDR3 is TGTGCCAGCAGCGCCGGGACTAGCGGGAATTGGGAGACCCAGTACTTC. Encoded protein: CASSAGTSGNWETQYF.

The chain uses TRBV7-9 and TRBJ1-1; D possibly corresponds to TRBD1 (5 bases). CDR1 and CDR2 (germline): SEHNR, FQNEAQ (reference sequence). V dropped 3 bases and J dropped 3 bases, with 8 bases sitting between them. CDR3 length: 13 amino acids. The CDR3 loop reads CASSFTTDTEAFF. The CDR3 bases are TGTGCCAGCAGCTTCACGACAGACACTGAAGCTTTCTTT.

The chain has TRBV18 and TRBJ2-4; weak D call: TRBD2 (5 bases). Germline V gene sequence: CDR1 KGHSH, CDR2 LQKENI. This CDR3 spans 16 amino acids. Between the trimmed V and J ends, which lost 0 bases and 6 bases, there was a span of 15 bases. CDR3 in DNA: TGTGCCAGCTCACCACCGAAGTCCCCAGGAGGAAACATTCAGTACTTC. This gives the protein CASSPPKSPGGNIQYF.

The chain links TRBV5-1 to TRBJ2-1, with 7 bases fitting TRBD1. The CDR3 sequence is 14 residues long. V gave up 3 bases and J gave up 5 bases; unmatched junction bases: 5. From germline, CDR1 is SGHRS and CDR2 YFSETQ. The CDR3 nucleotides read TGCGCCAGCAGCTGGGACAGTATCAACAATGAGCAGTTCTTC. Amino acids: CASSWDSINNEQFF.

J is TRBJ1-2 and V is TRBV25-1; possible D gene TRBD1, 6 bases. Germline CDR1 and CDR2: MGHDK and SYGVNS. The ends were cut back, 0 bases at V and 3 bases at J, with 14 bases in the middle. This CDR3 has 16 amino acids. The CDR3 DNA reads TGTGCCAGCAGTGAATATGGAGCAGGGGAAGACTATGGCTACACCTTC. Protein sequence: CASSEYGAGEDYGYTF.

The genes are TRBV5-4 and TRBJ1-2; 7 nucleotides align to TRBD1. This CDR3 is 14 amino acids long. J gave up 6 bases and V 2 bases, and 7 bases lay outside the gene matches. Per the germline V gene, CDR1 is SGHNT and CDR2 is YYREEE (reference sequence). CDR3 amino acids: CASSFGQAVNGYTF. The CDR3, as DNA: TGTGCCAGCAGCTTTGGACAGGCGGTAAATGGCTACACCTTC. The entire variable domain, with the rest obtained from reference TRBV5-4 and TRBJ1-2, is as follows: ETGVTQSPTHLIKTRGQQVTLRCSSQSGHNTVSWYQQALGQGPQFIFQYYREEENGRGNFPPRFSGLQFPNYSSELNVNALELDDSALYLCASSFGQAVNGYTFGSGTRLTVV.

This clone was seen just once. In DNA form, the CDR3 reads TGTGCCAGCAGCTTACAGGGGGCCCCTGAAGCTTTCTTT. Translation gives CASSLQGAPEAFF. The V gene is TRBV11-3, the J gene TRBJ1-1; 8 bases map to TRBD1. The CDR3 sequence is 13 residues long. In germline, CDR1 is SGHNT, CDR2 YENEEA. The J segment lost 6 bases and the V segment lost 2 bases, leaving 2 bases of the junction unmatched.

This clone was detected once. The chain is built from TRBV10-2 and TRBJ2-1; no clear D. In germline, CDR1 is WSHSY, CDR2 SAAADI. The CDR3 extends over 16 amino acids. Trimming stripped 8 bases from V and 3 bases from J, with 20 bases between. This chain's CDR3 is CASSISTQVGYNEQFF. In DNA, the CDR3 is TGCGCCAGCTCGATATCGACCCAGGTAGGCTACAATGAGCAGTTCTTC.